The text below deals with one TCR beta chain. The data originate from a study of shared clonotypes between healthy human individuals. It was CD45RO-negative cells, positively selected for CCR7, that made up naive CD8 cells, with terminally differentiated effector memory CD45RA+ cells excluded. The CDR3 has 16 residues. CDR1 SGHDT and CDR2 YYEEEE come from the germline V gene. Trimming took off 3 bases at V and 7 bases at J, with 20 bases between the two ends. Data came from immunoSEQ multiplex PCR; TCRdb stores just in-frame clones and leaves some out. Found here are roughly 600,000 clones, 98% of them singletons; the top ten hold 0.3%.

The sequenced sample was naive CD8+ T cells sorted from blood. This TCR was recovered from a man between 25 and 39 years old in good health. The chain employs TRBV5-6 and TRBJ2-1, with TRBD1 as a possible D gene (5 bases). Here the CDR3 reads CASSSGHPLRLNEQFF. The CDR3 region has the DNA TGTGCCAGCAGCTCCGGACACCCACTACGGTTGAATGAGCAGTTCTTC. The full variable domain, with the rest looked up from reference TRBV5-6 and TRBJ2-1, is DAGVTQSPTHLIKTRGQQVTLRCSPKSGHDTVSWYQQALGQGPQFIFQYYEEEERQRGNFPDRFSGHQFPNYSSELNVNALLLGDSALYLCASSSGHPLRLNEQFFGPGTRLTVL.